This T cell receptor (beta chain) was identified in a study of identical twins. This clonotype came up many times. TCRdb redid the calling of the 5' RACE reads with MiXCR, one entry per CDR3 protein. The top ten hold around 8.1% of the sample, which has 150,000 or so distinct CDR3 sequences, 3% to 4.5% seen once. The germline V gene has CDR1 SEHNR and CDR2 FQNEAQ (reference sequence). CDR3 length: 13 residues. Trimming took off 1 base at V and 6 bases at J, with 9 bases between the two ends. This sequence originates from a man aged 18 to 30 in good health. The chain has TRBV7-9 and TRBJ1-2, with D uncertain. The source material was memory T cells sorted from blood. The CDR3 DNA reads TGTGCCAGCAGCTTAGGTACATACGATGGCTACACCTTC. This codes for CASSLGTYDGYTF.